Here is one TCR beta chain with its context. This sample is part of a study of T cell clones after liver transplantation. TCRdb keeps only in-frame clones here, not all; method: immunoSEQ multiplex PCR. The sample carries 51,000 or so clones, approximately 87% recorded once. CDR3 length equals 14 residues. The V end was cut by 4 bases, the J end by 1 base, with 11 bases between. The germline V gene has CDR1 SGDLS and CDR2 YYNGEE. V is TRBV9 and J is TRBJ1-1; TRBD1 might be the D (5 bases). The TCR sequence derives from a human patient who received a liver transplant. Some T cells may have originated in the graft donor. The source material was CD8+ T cells from blood, sampled 12 months after liver transplant. CDR3 DNA: TGTGCCAGCAGCATGGGGACCGGGAACACTGAAGCTTTCTTT. Residues: CASSMGTGNTEAFF.